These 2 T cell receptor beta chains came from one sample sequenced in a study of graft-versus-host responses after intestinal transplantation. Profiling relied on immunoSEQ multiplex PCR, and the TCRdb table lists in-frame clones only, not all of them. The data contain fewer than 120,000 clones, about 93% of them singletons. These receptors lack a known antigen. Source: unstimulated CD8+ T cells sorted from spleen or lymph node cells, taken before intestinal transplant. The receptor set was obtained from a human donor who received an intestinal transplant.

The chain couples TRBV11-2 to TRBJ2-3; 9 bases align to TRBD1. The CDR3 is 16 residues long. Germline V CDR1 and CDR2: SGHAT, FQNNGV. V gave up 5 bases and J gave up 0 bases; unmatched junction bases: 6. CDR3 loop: CASSPNRGPSTDTQYF. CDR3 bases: TGTGCCAGCAGCCCGAACAGGGGGCCCAGCACAGATACGCAGTATTTT.

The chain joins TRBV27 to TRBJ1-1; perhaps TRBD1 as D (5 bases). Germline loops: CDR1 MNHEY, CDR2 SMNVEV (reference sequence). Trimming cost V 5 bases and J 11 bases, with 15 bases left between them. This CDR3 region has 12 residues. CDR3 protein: CASSLPGRRAFF. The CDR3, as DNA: TGTGCCAGCAGTCTCCCAGGGAGGAGGGCTTTCTTT.